A single sample gave rise to the 24 T cell receptor beta chains below, sequenced in a study of technical replicates of blood from four donors (dated 2017 in TCRdb). Library prep was done by the immunoSEQ multiplex PCR assay. This is the immuneACCESS table as TCRdb keeps it, with only in-frame sequences that have V and J called. A part of the clones is gone; compared with another copy, unresolved V genes explain less than half, and the rest is unexplained. Present in this sample are roughly 82,000 clones, over 95% of which were seen just once. Jointly, the top ten make up about 0.41% of the sample. The sample was T cells isolated from PBMCs. All receptors come from a human donor in good health.

The rearrangement joins TRBV18 to TRBJ2-7; 11 bases agree with TRBD2. The CDR3 is made up of 15 amino acids. CDR1 KGHSH and CDR2 LQKENI come from the germline V gene. The J segment lost 5 bases and the V segment lost 0 bases, leaving 3 bases of the junction unmatched. For the CDR3, the DNA is TGTGCCAGCTCACCACCCACTAGCGGGAGTAACGAGCAGTACTTC. Protein: CASSPPTSGSNEQYF.

This clone occurred once. CDR3 sequence: CASSWSGRSEQYF. CDR3 DNA: TGTGCCAGCAGTTGGAGCGGGAGATCCGAGCAGTACTTC. J is TRBJ2-7 and V is TRBV6-5, with 8 nucleotides matching TRBD2. Per the germline V gene, CDR1 is MNHEY and CDR2 is SVGAGI. The CDR3 has 13 amino acids. The ends lost 4 bases at V and 6 bases at J; junction bases unmatched: 5.

The chain links TRBV6-1 to TRBJ2-3; D perhaps matches TRBD2 (5 bases). Looked up from germline, CDR1 is MNHNS and CDR2 is SASEGT. The length of the CDR3 is 13 residues. V lost 3 bases, J lost 3 bases, and 7 bases lay in between. CDR3 sequence reads: CASSDPGTDTQYF. Written as DNA, the CDR3 is TGTGCCAGCAGTGACCCGGGGACAGATACGCAGTATTTT.

This clone showed up just a few times. The J gene is TRBJ2-1, the V gene TRBV6-5; D gene uncertain. Per the germline V gene, CDR1 is MNHEY and CDR2 is SVGAGI. V lost 2 bases and J 0 bases, leaving 5 bases between the germline ends. The length of the CDR3 is 14 residues. CDR3 coding DNA: TGTGCCAGCAGTTACAGGAGCTCCTACAATGAGCAGTTCTTC. The encoded protein is CASSYRSSYNEQFF.

The CDR3 sequence: CASSFISDTQYF. CDR3 coding DNA: TGTGCCAGCAGCTTTATTTCAGATACGCAGTATTTT. The J gene is TRBJ2-3, the V gene TRBV5-4, with D unclear. The CDR3 length is 12 residues. V was pared by 2 bases and J by 4 bases, with 5 bases between. In germline, CDR1 is SGHNT, CDR2 YYREEE (reference sequence).

The chain employs TRBV27 and TRBJ1-5, with D possibly matching TRBD1 (6 bases). V was cut by 3 bases and J by 10 bases, with 13 bases left in between. The V gene's germline CDR1 is MNHEY and CDR2 SMNVEV (reference sequence). The CDR3 extends over 13 amino acids. CDR3 region: CASSFQGLQPQHF. CDR3 bases: TGTGCCAGCAGTTTCCAGGGGCTCCAACCCCAGCATTTT.

The chain uses TRBV9 and TRBJ1-1; TRBD1 matches 7 bases. CDR3 length equals 16 residues. V was clipped by 2 bases and J by 0 bases; unmatched bases: 7. The V gene's germline CDR1 is SGDLS and CDR2 YYNGEE. The CDR3 DNA follows: TGTGCCAGCAGCGTTGACAGGGAGGCCGTGAACACTGAAGCTTTCTTT. It is translated as CASSVDREAVNTEAFF.

V usage is TRBV6-5 and J usage is TRBJ2-7; D unclear. V shed 6 bases and J shed 1 base, with 13 bases lying between them. This CDR3 comprises 14 residues. Germline CDR1 MNHEY, CDR2 SVGAGI. The CDR3, as DNA: TGTGCCAGCAGGAGAGGTGTCGGATCCTACGAGCAGTACTTC. Translation: CASRRGVGSYEQYF.

The chain couples TRBV7-2 to TRBJ2-1, with TRBD1 identical over 7 bases. CDR1 and CDR2 (germline): SGHTA, FQGNSA. This CDR3 has 15 amino acids. V lost 1 base and J lost 4; bases outside the gene matches: 4. The CDR3 nucleotides read TGTGCCAGCAGCTTAGGACAGGGACAGTACAATGAGCAGTTCTTC. It translates to CASSLGQGQYNEQFF. Full variable domain (outside the CDR3, taken from reference TRBV7-2 and TRBJ2-1): GAGVSQSPSNKVTEKGKDVELRCDPISGHTALYWYRQSLGQGLEFLIYFQGNSAPDKSGLPSDRFSAERTGGSVSTLTIQRTQQEDSAVYLCASSLGQGQYNEQFFGPGTRLTVL.

This chain connects TRBV5-4 to TRBJ1-2; 8 nucleotides align to TRBD1. CDR1 is SGHNT and CDR2 is YYREEE in the germline V gene (reference sequence). The length of the CDR3 is 17 residues. J lost 0 bases, V lost 7 bases, and 14 bases had no gene match. As DNA, the CDR3 is TGTGCCAGCCATTCAGGGGGCCCGTCCCAAGCTAACTATGGCTACACCTTC. This encodes CASHSGGPSQANYGYTF.

This chain uses TRBV9 with TRBJ2-2; possible D gene TRBD1, 6 bases. This CDR3 is 17 amino acids long. V gave up 2 bases and J gave up 0 bases, with 14 bases separating them. Germline loops: CDR1 SGDLS, CDR2 YYNGEE. DNA of the CDR3: TGTGCCAGCAGCGTGGACAGTCTCTACGCGAACACCGGGGAGCTGTTTTTT. Translation: CASSVDSLYANTGELFF.

The V gene is TRBV19, the J gene TRBJ2-2; 11 bases are a match to TRBD2. V lost 7 bases and J lost 0; bases outside the gene matches: 7. Per the germline V gene, CDR1 is LNHDA and CDR2 is SQIVND (reference sequence). This CDR3 has 17 residues. The CDR3 reads CASTVPGLAANTGELFF. The DNA of the CDR3 is TGTGCCAGTACCGTTCCGGGACTAGCGGCGAACACCGGGGAGCTGTTTTTT.

V is TRBV5-1 and J is TRBJ2-7; 7 bases line up with TRBD2. Germline V gives CDR1 SGHRS, CDR2 YFSETQ. V lost 0 bases and J lost 3; bases outside the gene matches: 6. CDR3 length equals 15 residues. The CDR3 coding sequence is TGCGCCAGCAGCTTGGACGGGAGGAGGGGCTACGAGCAGTACTTC. Residues: CASSLDGRRGYEQYF.

This chain connects TRBV5-1 to TRBJ2-3; weak D call: TRBD2 (5 bases). Between the trimmed V and J ends, which lost 0 bases and 2 bases, there was a span of 10 bases. The CDR3 sequence is 15 residues long. Germline V lookup: CDR1 SGHRS, CDR2 YFSETQ. The CDR3 DNA reads TGCGCCAGCAGCTTGGAAGGGAGATACACAGATACGCAGTATTTT. This encodes CASSLEGRYTDTQYF.

J is TRBJ2-1 and V is TRBV27; 7 nucleotides match TRBD1. Germline CDR1 and CDR2: MNHEY and SMNVEV (reference sequence). The CDR3 runs to 15 residues. V shed 7 bases and J 6 bases; nucleotides not matched to a gene: 12. The CDR3 region is CASTPRGQNTNEQFF. The CDR3 nucleotides read TGTGCCAGCACTCCGAGGGGGCAGAATACCAATGAGCAGTTCTTC.

This chain links TRBV18 with TRBJ2-2, with no clear D. This CDR3 spans 13 amino acids. V was shortened by 3 bases and J by 7 bases, with 9 bases between the two germline ends. From germline, CDR1 is KGHSH and CDR2 LQKENI. The CDR3: CASSPVLDGELFF. In DNA form, the CDR3 reads TGTGCCAGCTCACCGGTCCTAGACGGGGAGCTGTTTTTT. Based on the CDR3 plus reference TRBV18 and TRBJ2-2, the full variable domain is NAGVMQNPRHLVRRRGQEARLRCSPMKGHSHVYWYRQLPEEGLKFMVYLQKENIIDESGMPKERFSAEFPKEGPSILRIQQVVRGDSAAYFCASSPVLDGELFFGEGSRLTVL.

The chain employs TRBV28 and TRBJ2-3, with TRBD2 matching 7 bases. CDR1 and CDR2 (germline): MDHEN, SYDVKM. The CDR3 runs to 16 residues. Trimming at V came to 2 bases and at J to 4 bases, leaving 9 bases not matched to a gene. The CDR3 reads CASSLVGGRAADTQYF. The CDR3 DNA sequence: TGTGCCAGCAGTTTAGTCGGAGGGAGGGCGGCAGATACGCAGTATTTT.

The V and J genes are TRBV7-2 and TRBJ1-1, with D maybe TRBD1 (5 bases). Between the trimmed V and J ends, which lost 0 bases and 8 bases, there was a span of 10 bases. Per the germline V gene, CDR1 is SGHTA and CDR2 is FQGNSA. This CDR3 region has 13 residues. The CDR3 loop reads CASSLARQGEAFF. The CDR3 nucleotides are TGTGCCAGCAGCTTAGCCCGTCAGGGAGAAGCTTTCTTT.

The V gene is TRBV6-1, the J gene TRBJ2-7; D is uncertain. The germline CDR1 and CDR2 sequences are MNHNS and SASEGT. The V and J ends lost 4 bases and 3 bases respectively, with 4 bases between them. The CDR3 length is 11 residues. The CDR3 sequence: CASSVLYEQYF. The CDR3 DNA follows: TGTGCCAGCAGTGTACTCTACGAGCAGTACTTC.

The rearrangement uses TRBV4-2 and TRBJ2-2; D possibly corresponds to TRBD1 (5 bases). The CDR3 extends over 12 amino acids. CDR1 is LGHNA, CDR2 YNFKEQ, per germline. V lost 11 bases and J 6 bases, leaving 13 bases between the germline ends. CDR3 sequence reads: CAGKRGAGELFF. CDR3 bases: TGTGCCGGCAAAAGGGGCGCCGGGGAGCTGTTTTTT.

V gene TRBV11-2 combines with J gene TRBJ1-1; no clear D gene. Between the trimmed V and J ends, which lost 4 bases and 2 bases, there was a span of 8 bases. Germline V lookup: CDR1 SGHAT, CDR2 FQNNGV. CDR3 size: 13 residues. CDR3 sequence: CASSSWTNTEAFF. The DNA of the CDR3 is TGTGCCAGCAGCTCCTGGACTAACACTGAAGCTTTCTTT.

The rearrangement links TRBV2 to TRBJ2-3; TRBD2 aligns across 8 bases. The CDR3 extends over 15 amino acids. Per the germline V gene, CDR1 is SNHLY and CDR2 is FYNNEI. The junction had 15 bases not matched to a gene; V was cut back by 2 bases and J by 14 bases. The CDR3 region has the DNA TGTGCCAGCAGTGAAATTTTCCGGGAGGGCCAGCGCCCGTATTTT. This encodes CASSEIFREGQRPYF.

This chain links TRBV2 with TRBJ2-3, with unresolved D. CDR3 length: 11 residues. Between the trimmed V and J ends, which lost 3 bases and 5 bases, there was a span of 3 bases. From germline, CDR1 is SNHLY and CDR2 FYNNEI. The CDR3 region has the DNA TGTGCCAGCAGTGACGTAGATACGCAGTATTTT. Its protein is CASSDVDTQYF.

This chain joins TRBV5-4 and TRBJ2-6, with D possibly matching TRBD1 (5 bases). V lost 8 bases to trimming and J lost 1 base, with 10 bases between them. This CDR3 has 14 residues. The germline V gene encodes CDR1 SGHNT and CDR2 YYREEE (reference sequence). CDR3 residues: CASTGLSGANVLTF. In DNA form, the CDR3 reads TGTGCCAGTACAGGTCTATCTGGGGCCAACGTCCTGACTTTC.